The rows below give T cell receptor beta chains drawn from one sample of a study of T cell responses to AZD1222 COVID-19 vaccine. Generated by immunoSEQ multiplex PCR, the TCRdb table keeps only in-frame clones and is missing some. The sample holds 95,000 to 150,000 clones, approximately 92% seen once. The sequences come from peripheral blood, collected 28 days after the second AZD1222 dose. The receptors shown here come from an adult who received the AZD1222 COVID-19 vaccine. Each CDR3 is given with its conserved first and last residue. A D gene is named only where the DNA matches it firmly. Clone sizes are given selectively: once, few, many, or a class where the clone is expanded.

D gene: TRBD1
clone size: NA
J gene: TRBJ1-2
V gene: TRBV5-4
CDR3 DNA: TGTGCCAGCACTCTAGAGGGGGCAAGGGGCTATGGCTACACCTTC
CDR3 protein: CASTLEGARGYGYTF

D gene: NA
clone size: once
J gene: TRBJ1-1
V gene: TRBV10-3
CDR3 DNA: TGTGCCATCAGTGAGTCGAAGCCACAGGGACCCACTGAAGCTTTCTTT
CDR3 protein: CAISESKPQGPTEAFF

D gene: NA
clone size: NA
J gene: TRBJ1-4
V gene: TRBV28
CDR3 DNA: TGTGCCAGCAGTCCTATACCCCCAGGGTCCAGACGAATAGGGGAAAAACTGTTTTTT
CDR3 protein: CASSPIPPGSRRIGEKLFF

D gene: NA
clone size: once
J gene: TRBJ2-1
V gene: TRBV29-1
CDR3 DNA: TGCAGCGTTGGTTCTAGGTTTGGGTGGGATGAGCAGTTCTTC
CDR3 protein: CSVGSRFGWDEQFF

D gene: NA
clone size: NA
J gene: TRBJ2-3
V gene: TRBV28
CDR3 DNA: TGTGCCAGCAGTCCCCCCCATGGGGCAATGGGAGTGGGGAGCACAGATACGCAGTATTTT
CDR3 protein: CASSPPHGAMGVGSTDTQYF

D gene: TRBD1
clone size: once
J gene: TRBJ1-4
V gene: TRBV6-5
CDR3 DNA: TGTGCCAGCAGTCCTTTTACAGGGGGGGATGAAAAACTGTTTTTT
CDR3 protein: CASSPFTGGDEKLFF

D gene: NA
clone size: NA
J gene: TRBJ1-1
V gene: TRBV5-1
CDR3 DNA: TGCGCCAGCAGCTTTGAACCTCCGGCCGCACTGAACACTGAAGCTTTCTTT
CDR3 protein: CASSFEPPAALNTEAFF

D gene: TRBD1
clone size: NA
J gene: TRBJ1-2
V gene: TRBV4-1
CDR3 DNA: TGCGCCAGCAGGGCTACGGGACAGTCGAGGGGCTACACCTTC
CDR3 protein: CASRATGQSRGYTF

D gene: TRBD1
clone size: NA
J gene: TRBJ1-5
V gene: TRBV12-5
CDR3 DNA: TGTGCTAGTGGTTTGGCCCGGGACAGAGCAATTACTTCTAGCAATCAGCCCCAGCATTTT
CDR3 protein: CASGLARDRAITSSNQPQHF

D gene: NA
clone size: NA
J gene: TRBJ1-1
V gene: TRBV6-2/TRBV6-3
CDR3 DNA: TGTGCCAGCAGTTACAGGGCAGGAGCTTTCTTT
CDR3 protein: CASSYRAGAFF

D gene: TRBD1
clone size: NA
J gene: TRBJ2-7
V gene: TRBV4-2
CDR3 DNA: TGTGCCAGCAGCCAACGGACAGGGTTCGAGCAGTACTTC
CDR3 protein: CASSQRTGFEQYF

D gene: NA
clone size: NA
J gene: TRBJ2-7
V gene: TRBV12-3/TRBV12-4
CDR3 DNA: TGTGCCAGCAGCTTCCGAGGGGCGGGCGAGCAGTACTTC
CDR3 protein: CASSFRGAGEQYF

D gene: NA
clone size: NA
J gene: TRBJ1-1
V gene: TRBV19
CDR3 DNA: TGTGCCAGTAGTATTGGCTTGGTGAACACTGAAGCTTTCTTT
CDR3 protein: CASSIGLVNTEAFF

D gene: NA
clone size: NA
J gene: TRBJ1-2
V gene: TRBV10-2
CDR3 DNA: TGCGCCAGCAGTGAGAGGTCTAACTATGGCTACACCTTC
CDR3 protein: CASSERSNYGYTF

D gene: NA
clone size: NA
J gene: TRBJ2-5
V gene: TRBV5-1
CDR3 DNA: TGCGCCAGCAGCTTGGTGGGGGCCGAAGAGACCCAGTACTTC
CDR3 protein: CASSLVGAEETQYF

D gene: TRBD1
clone size: NA
J gene: TRBJ1-4
V gene: TRBV5-1
CDR3 DNA: TGCGCCAGCAGCTTGGTACAGGGGGCGGGAAAACTGTTTTTT
CDR3 protein: CASSLVQGAGKLFF

D gene: NA
clone size: NA
J gene: TRBJ1-2
V gene: TRBV19
CDR3 DNA: TGTGCCAGTAAGCCGGGAGAACCTGGCTATGGCTACACCTTC
CDR3 protein: CASKPGEPGYGYTF

D gene: NA
clone size: NA
J gene: TRBJ1-2
V gene: TRBV27
CDR3 DNA: TGTGCCAGCAGTGGAAATACACGAATTGACTATGGCTACACCTTC
CDR3 protein: CASSGNTRIDYGYTF

D gene: NA
clone size: NA
J gene: TRBJ2-7
V gene: TRBV15
CDR3 DNA: TGTGCCACCAGCAGAGATGGGGAACTAGTATCCTACGAGCAGTACTTC
CDR3 protein: CATSRDGELVSYEQYF

D gene: NA
clone size: NA
J gene: TRBJ1-4
V gene: TRBV7-9
CDR3 DNA: TGTGCCAGCAGCCCAGCGAAGAGTCTTAATGAAAAACTGTTTTTT
CDR3 protein: CASSPAKSLNEKLFF

D gene: TRBD1
clone size: NA
J gene: TRBJ1-2
V gene: TRBV7-9
CDR3 DNA: TGTGCCAGCAGCCTAGGACAGGGACGTAGCTACACCTTC
CDR3 protein: CASSLGQGRSYTF

D gene: NA
clone size: once
J gene: TRBJ1-1
V gene: TRBV5-1
CDR3 DNA: TGCGCCAGCAGGCTGGCAGTGAACACTGAAGCTTTCTTT
CDR3 protein: CASRLAVNTEAFF

D gene: NA
clone size: NA
J gene: TRBJ1-3
V gene: TRBV19
CDR3 DNA: TGTGCCAGTAGTCACCTAGACAGGCCGCGTGGAAACACCATATATTTT
CDR3 protein: CASSHLDRPRGNTIYF